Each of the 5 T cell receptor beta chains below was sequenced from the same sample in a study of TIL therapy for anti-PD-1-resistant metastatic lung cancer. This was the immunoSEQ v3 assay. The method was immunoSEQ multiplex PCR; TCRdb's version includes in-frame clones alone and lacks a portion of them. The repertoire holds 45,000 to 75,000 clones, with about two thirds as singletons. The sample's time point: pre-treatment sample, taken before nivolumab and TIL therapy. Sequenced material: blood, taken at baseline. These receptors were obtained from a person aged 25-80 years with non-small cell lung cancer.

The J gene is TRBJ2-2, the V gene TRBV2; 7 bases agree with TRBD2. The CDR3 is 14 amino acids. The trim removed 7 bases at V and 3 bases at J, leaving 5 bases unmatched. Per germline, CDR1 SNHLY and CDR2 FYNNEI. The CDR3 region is CASIRGEDTGELFF. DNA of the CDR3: TGTGCCAGCATTCGGGGGGAGGACACCGGGGAGCTGTTTTTT.

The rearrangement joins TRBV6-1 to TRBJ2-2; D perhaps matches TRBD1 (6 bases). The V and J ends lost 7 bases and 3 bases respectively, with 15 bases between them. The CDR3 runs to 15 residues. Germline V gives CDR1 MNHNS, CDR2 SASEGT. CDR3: CASTGVGAYTGELFF. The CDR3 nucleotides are TGTGCCAGCACTGGGGTGGGGGCTTACACCGGGGAGCTGTTTTTT.

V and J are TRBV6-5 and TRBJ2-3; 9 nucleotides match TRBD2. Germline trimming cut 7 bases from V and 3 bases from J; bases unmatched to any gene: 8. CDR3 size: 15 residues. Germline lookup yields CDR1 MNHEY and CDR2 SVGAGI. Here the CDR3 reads CASTPNSGRTDTQYF. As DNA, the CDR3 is TGTGCCAGCACGCCAAATAGCGGGAGAACAGATACGCAGTATTTT.

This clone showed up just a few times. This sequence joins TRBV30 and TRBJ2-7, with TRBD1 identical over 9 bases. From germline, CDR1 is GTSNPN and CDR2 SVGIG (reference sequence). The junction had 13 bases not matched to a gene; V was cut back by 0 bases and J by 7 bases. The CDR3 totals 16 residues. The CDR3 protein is CAWSVTGTGLFGEQYF. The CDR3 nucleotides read TGTGCCTGGAGTGTGACCGGGACAGGGTTATTCGGGGAGCAGTACTTC.

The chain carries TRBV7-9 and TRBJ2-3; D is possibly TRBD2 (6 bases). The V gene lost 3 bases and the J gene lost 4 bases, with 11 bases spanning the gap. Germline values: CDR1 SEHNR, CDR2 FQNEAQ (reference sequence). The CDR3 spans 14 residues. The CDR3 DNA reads TGTGCCAGCAGCTTCGGAGGGAACGCAGATACGCAGTATTTT. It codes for CASSFGGNADTQYF.